The 18 T cell receptor beta chains given below trace back to one sample, sequenced in a study of CD8+ T cells in alopecia areata. Once RNA had been extracted, it was reverse transcribed into cDNA to act as the sequencing template. The protocol was immunoSEQ multiplex PCR, while the TCRdb copy is restricted to in-frame clones and leaves out a portion. The profile shows more than 100,000 clones, roughly 61% of them singletons. The material sequenced was CD4+ T cells sorted from blood, taken at week 0. These receptors all stem from a human donor with alopecia areata.

This clone has only a few counts. This chain uses TRBV21-1 with TRBJ2-7; whether TRBD1, the table's D call, matches the DNA was not checked. TRBV21-1 is tagged as a pseudogene. The CDR3 runs 14 residues. The CDR3 region is CASSSSDRAYEQYF. The DNA of the CDR3 is TGTGCCAGCAGCAGTTCAGACAGGGCCTACGAGCAGTACTTC.

This chain connects TRBV30 to TRBJ1-1, with unresolved D. The CDR3 runs to 11 residues. Trimming removed 1 base from V and 7 bases from J, with 7 bases in between. CDR1 GTSNPN and CDR2 SVGIG come from the germline V gene (reference sequence). CDR3 sequence (DNA): TGTGCCTGGAGTGCCGAGAATGAAGCTTTCTTT. It encodes CAWSAENEAFF.

This clone was counted a single time. V and J are TRBV2 and TRBJ2-2; 10 bases line up with TRBD2. Germline CDR1 SNHLY, CDR2 FYNNEI. V was clipped by 7 bases and J by 10 bases; unmatched bases: 6. The CDR3 runs 13 residues. CDR3 sequence (DNA): TGTGCCAGCACCCTAGCGGGAGCCGAGGAGCTGTTTTTT. Protein product: CASTLAGAEELFF.

V usage is TRBV19 and J usage is TRBJ2-1; 14 bases match TRBD2. The CDR3 runs to 18 residues. The trim removed 4 bases at V and 5 bases at J, leaving 10 bases unmatched. Germline CDR1 LNHDA, CDR2 SQIVND (reference sequence). The DNA for the CDR3 is TGTGCCAGTAGTACAGGGACTAGCGGGAGAGGAACCCACAATGAGCAGTTCTTC. It codes for CASSTGTSGRGTHNEQFF. The full variable domain, with the rest looked up from reference TRBV19 and TRBJ2-1, is DGGITQSPKYLFRKEGQNVTLSCEQNLNHDAMYWYRQDPGQGLRLIYYSQIVNDFQKGDIAEGYSVSREKKESFPLTVTSAQKNPTAFYLCASSTGTSGRGTHNEQFFGPGTRLTVL.

This clone turned up a few times. The J gene is TRBJ2-1, the V gene TRBV5-1, with D uncertain. Per germline, CDR1 SGHRS and CDR2 YFSETQ. The V end was cut by 5 bases, the J end by 3 bases, with 9 bases between. The CDR3 contains 13 residues. The CDR3 reads CASRGQDYNEQFF. CDR3 nucleotide sequence: TGCGCCAGCAGAGGGCAGGACTACAATGAGCAGTTCTTC.

The rearrangement uses TRBV5-4 and TRBJ2-2, with TRBD1 as a possible D gene (5 bases). Germline V lookup: CDR1 SGHNT, CDR2 YYREEE (reference sequence). Trimming shortened V by 0 bases and J by 1 base, and 7 bases separated the two germline ends. CDR3 length equals 15 residues. The DNA of the CDR3 is TGTGCCAGCAGCTTGGCACAGGAGAACACCGGGGAGCTGTTTTTT. It is translated as CASSLAQENTGELFF.

The J gene is TRBJ2-3, the V gene TRBV19; D gene ambiguous. Trimming took off 8 bases at V and 1 base at J, with 13 bases between the two ends. In germline, CDR1 is LNHDA, CDR2 SQIVND (reference sequence). This CDR3 region has 14 residues. DNA for the CDR3: TGTGCCAGTCGACCAGAACCACGCACAGATACGCAGTATTTT. It specifies CASRPEPRTDTQYF.

This chain uses TRBV15 with TRBJ2-1; unclear D gene. The CDR3 loop spans 13 amino acids. Germline CDR1 LNHNV, CDR2 YYDKDF (reference sequence). Deletions cut 0 bases from V and 15 bases from J, with 15 bases between. CDR3 amino acids: CATSREFAKPGFF. The CDR3 DNA sequence: TGTGCCACCAGCAGAGAGTTCGCTAAACCCGGGTTCTTC.

This chain joins TRBV2 and TRBJ2-2; D gene ambiguous. This CDR3 contains 15 residues. V dropped 7 bases and J dropped 0 bases, with 12 bases sitting between them. The germline gives CDR1 SNHLY, CDR2 FYNNEI. For the CDR3, the DNA is TGTGCCAGCACCATAGCTGAAGCGAACACCGGGGAGCTGTTTTTT. Its translation: CASTIAEANTGELFF.

This clone was counted a few times. The chain links TRBV30 to TRBJ1-1; tentatively, D is TRBD1 (5 bases). Looked up from germline, CDR1 is GTSNPN and CDR2 is SVGIG (reference sequence). The CDR3 length is 13 residues. With 3 bases removed from V and 0 bases from J, the gap between germline ends came to 8 bases. DNA of the CDR3: TGTGCCTGGAGGGACACTTTGAACACTGAAGCTTTCTTT. This translates into CAWRDTLNTEAFF.

This clone has more than one count but fewer than ten. The J gene is TRBJ2-5, the V gene TRBV19; tentatively, D is TRBD1 (6 bases). V was pared by 6 bases and J by 6 bases, with 17 bases between. CDR3 size: 14 residues. Germline lookup yields CDR1 LNHDA and CDR2 SQIVND (reference sequence). The CDR3 sequence: CASSQDSAFKTQYF. In DNA, the CDR3 is TGTGCCAGTAGCCAGGACAGTGCGTTCAAGACCCAGTACTTC.

The V call is TRBV6-6, the J call TRBJ1-5, with D possibly TRBD1 on 6 matching bases. V lost 9 bases, J lost 5 bases, and 14 bases lay in between. Germline V lookup: CDR1 MNHNY, CDR2 SVGAGI (reference sequence). This CDR3 has 13 amino acids. CDR3 coding DNA: TGTGCCAGTGCGTACGGGACATATCAGCCCCAGCATTTT. Amino acids: CASAYGTYQPQHF.

The chain joins TRBV18 to TRBJ2-4; either TRBD1 or TRBD2 may fit D (6 bases each). V dropped 3 bases and J dropped 1 base, with 13 bases sitting between them. In germline, CDR1 is KGHSH, CDR2 LQKENI. This CDR3 has 16 amino acids. CDR3 DNA: TGTGCCAGCTCACCGAACAGGGAGGAGGCCAAAAACATTCAGTACTTC. Encoded protein: CASSPNREEAKNIQYF. The complete variable domain, with remaining parts taken from reference TRBV18 and TRBJ2-4, reads NAGVMQNPRHLVRRRGQEARLRCSPMKGHSHVYWYRQLPEEGLKFMVYLQKENIIDESGMPKERFSAEFPKEGPSILRIQQVVRGDSAAYFCASSPNREEAKNIQYFGAGTRLSVL.

The V call is TRBV4-1, the J call TRBJ1-2; no firm D call. The germline V and J ends were trimmed by 1 base and 8 bases, with 11 bases remaining between them. This CDR3 region has 13 residues. Germline lookup yields CDR1 MGHRA and CDR2 YSYEKL. CDR3 sequence reads: CASSQVLQGGYTF. In DNA, the CDR3 is TGCGCCAGCAGCCAAGTTCTACAAGGAGGCTACACCTTC.

This clone was seen a few times. The chain carries TRBV5-5 and TRBJ1-1; D unresolved. The germline V and J ends were trimmed by 4 bases and 5 bases, with 15 bases remaining between them. Germline V gene sequence: CDR1 SGHKS, CDR2 YYEKEE (reference sequence). The CDR3 length is 14 residues. The CDR3 DNA is TGTGCCAGCAGCCTGGTAGAGGGAGTGACTGAAGCTTTCTTT. It encodes CASSLVEGVTEAFF.

The table lists this clone with a few counts. This chain links TRBV4-1 with TRBJ1-6, with D possibly TRBD1 on 6 matching bases. The CDR3 is made up of 16 amino acids. Germline CDR1 is MGHRA and CDR2 is YSYEKL. Trimming took off 1 base at V and 4 bases at J, with 11 bases between the two ends. The CDR3 DNA is TGCGCCAGCAGCCAAGTCGCCAGGGGATATAATTCACCCCTCCACTTT. Translation gives CASSQVARGYNSPLHF.

This chain uses TRBV4-1 with TRBJ1-3; D might be TRBD1 (5 bases). Germline values: CDR1 MGHRA, CDR2 YSYEKL. The V end lost 0 bases, the J end lost 2 bases, and 8 bases lay between the germline ends. The CDR3 runs 15 residues. The CDR3 is CASSQEGTAGNTIYF. The CDR3 DNA reads as TGCGCCAGCAGCCAAGAGGGGACTGCTGGAAACACCATATATTTT.

The chain recombines TRBV2 with TRBJ1-5; D is uncertain. Germline V gene lookup returns CDR1 SNHLY and CDR2 FYNNEI. This CDR3 is built from 16 residues. V dropped 4 bases and J dropped 6 bases, with 19 bases sitting between them. CDR3 amino acids: CASSGRAIPAGQPQHF. CDR3 sequence (DNA): TGTGCCAGCAGTGGACGGGCCATTCCTGCAGGTCAGCCCCAGCATTTT. Full variable domain (rest looked up from reference TRBV2 and TRBJ1-5): EPEVTQTPSHQVTQMGQEVILRCVPISNHLYFYWYRQILGQKVEFLVSFYNNEISEKSEIFDDQFSVERPDGSNFTLKIRSTKLEDSAMYFCASSGRAIPAGQPQHFGDGTRLSIL.